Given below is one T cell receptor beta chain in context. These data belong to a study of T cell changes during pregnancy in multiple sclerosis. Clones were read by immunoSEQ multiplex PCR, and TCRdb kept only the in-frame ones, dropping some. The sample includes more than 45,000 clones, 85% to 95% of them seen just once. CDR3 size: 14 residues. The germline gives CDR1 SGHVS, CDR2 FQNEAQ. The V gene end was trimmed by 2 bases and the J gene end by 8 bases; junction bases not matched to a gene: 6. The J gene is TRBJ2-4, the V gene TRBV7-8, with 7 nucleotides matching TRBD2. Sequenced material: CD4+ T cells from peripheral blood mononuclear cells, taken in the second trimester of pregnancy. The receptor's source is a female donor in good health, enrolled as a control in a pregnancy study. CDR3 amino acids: CASSLRDYVDIQYF. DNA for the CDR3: TGTGCCAGCAGCTTACGGGACTACGTAGACATTCAGTACTTC.